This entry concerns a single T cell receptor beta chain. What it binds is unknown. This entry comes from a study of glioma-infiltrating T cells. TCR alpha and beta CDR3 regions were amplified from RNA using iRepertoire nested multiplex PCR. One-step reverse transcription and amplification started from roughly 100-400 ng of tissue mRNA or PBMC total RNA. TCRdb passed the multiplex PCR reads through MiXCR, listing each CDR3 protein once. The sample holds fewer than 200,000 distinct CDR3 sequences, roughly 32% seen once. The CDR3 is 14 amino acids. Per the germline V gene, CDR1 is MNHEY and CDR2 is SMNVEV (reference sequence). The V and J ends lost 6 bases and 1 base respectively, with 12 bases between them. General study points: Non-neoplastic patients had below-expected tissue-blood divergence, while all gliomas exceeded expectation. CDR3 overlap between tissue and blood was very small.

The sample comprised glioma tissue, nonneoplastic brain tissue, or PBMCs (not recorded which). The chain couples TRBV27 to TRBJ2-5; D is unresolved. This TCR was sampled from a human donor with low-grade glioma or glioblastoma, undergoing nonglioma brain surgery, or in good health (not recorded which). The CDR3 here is CASRTRARQETQYF. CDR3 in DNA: TGTGCCAGCAGGACCCGGGCCCGCCAAGAGACCCAGTACTTC.